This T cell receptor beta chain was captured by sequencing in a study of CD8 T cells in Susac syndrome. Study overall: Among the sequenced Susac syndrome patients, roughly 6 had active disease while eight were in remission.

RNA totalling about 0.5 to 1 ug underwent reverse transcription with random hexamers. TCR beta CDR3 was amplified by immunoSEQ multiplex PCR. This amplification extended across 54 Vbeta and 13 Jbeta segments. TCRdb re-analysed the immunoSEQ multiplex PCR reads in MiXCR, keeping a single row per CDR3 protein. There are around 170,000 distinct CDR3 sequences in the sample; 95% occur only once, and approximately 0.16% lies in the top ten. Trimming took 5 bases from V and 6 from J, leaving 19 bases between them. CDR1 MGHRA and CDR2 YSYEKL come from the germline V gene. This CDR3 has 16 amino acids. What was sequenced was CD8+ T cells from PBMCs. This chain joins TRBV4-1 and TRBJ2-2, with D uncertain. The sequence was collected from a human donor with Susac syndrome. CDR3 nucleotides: TGCGCCAGCAGCGAGGATTCGGCCAGCTTATCCGGGGAGCTGTTTTTT. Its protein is CASSEDSASLSGELFF.